Presented here are 7 T cell receptor beta chains from one specimen sequenced in a study of blood T cell repertoires in COVID-19. TCRdb's table, derived via immunoSEQ multiplex PCR, lists solely in-frame clones and lacks some. The data hold 150,000 or so clones, with around 80% observed a single time. Source material: peripheral blood. Source of these receptors: a human donor with acute or convalescent COVID-19. The donor label of this sample is uncertain.

The chain links TRBV6-1 to TRBJ1-2; TRBD1 is a possible D gene (5 bases). V lost 2 bases, J lost 4 bases, and 14 bases lay in between. CDR3 length: 15 amino acids. CDR1 MNHNS and CDR2 SASEGT come from the germline V gene. In DNA form, the CDR3 reads TGTGCCAGCAGTGAAAATCTGGGACTGAGCTATGGCTACACCTTC. Translation: CASSENLGLSYGYTF.

This clone turned up a few times. The V call is TRBV29-1, the J call TRBJ1-2, with 10 bases identical to TRBD1. The CDR3 is made up of 13 amino acids. Trimming removed 3 bases from V and 6 bases from J; junction bases left unmatched: 4. Germline V gives CDR1 SQVTM, CDR2 ANQGSEA. The CDR3 DNA follows: TGCAGCGTTGACCCGGGACAGGGGAATGGCTACACCTTC. Its translation: CSVDPGQGNGYTF.

This chain uses TRBV6-5 with TRBJ1-6; D is unresolved. The ends were cut back, 6 bases at V and 6 bases at J, with 9 bases in the middle. Germline V CDR1 and CDR2: MNHEY, SVGAGI. This CDR3 has 13 amino acids. The CDR3 bases are TGTGCCAGCAGGGGCACGGTTAATTCACCCCTCCACTTT. Translated: CASRGTVNSPLHF.

This chain joins TRBV7-9 and TRBJ1-2; TRBD1 matches at 9 bases. V dropped 4 bases and J dropped 2; count of bases not matched to a gene: 2. The CDR3 loop spans 14 amino acids. Germline assignment: CDR1 SEHNR and CDR2 FQNEAQ (reference sequence). The CDR3 coding sequence is TGTGCCAGCAGCTCGACAGGGGGGAACTATGGCTACACCTTC. It is translated as CASSSTGGNYGYTF.

The rearrangement links TRBV2 to TRBJ2-7; 7 bases line up with TRBD2. The CDR3 extends over 14 amino acids. Germline values: CDR1 SNHLY, CDR2 FYNNEI. V gave up 8 bases and J gave up 1 base; unmatched junction bases: 8. The CDR3 DNA follows: TGTGCCAGCCTGAGTTGGGGACTATCCTACGAGCAGTACTTC. Translated, it gives CASLSWGLSYEQYF.

The chain joins TRBV9 to TRBJ2-2; a possible D gene is TRBD1 (6 bases). Trimming cost V 2 bases and J 1 base, with 9 bases left between them. CDR1 and CDR2 from the germline V gene are SGDLS and YYNGEE. The CDR3 covers 15 residues. Written as DNA, the CDR3 is TGTGCCAGCAGCGTTTTACAGGGGAACACCGGGGAGCTGTTTTTT. Its translation: CASSVLQGNTGELFF.

The chain uses TRBV13 and TRBJ1-1; 12 bases agree with TRBD1. Germline trimming cut 3 bases from V and 4 bases from J; bases unmatched to any gene: 9. CDR1 is PRHDT, CDR2 FYEKMQ, per germline (reference sequence). This CDR3 contains 17 residues. The CDR3 loop is CASSFPGQGARGTEAFF. CDR3 nucleotide sequence: TGTGCCAGCAGCTTCCCGGGACAGGGGGCGAGGGGCACTGAAGCTTTCTTT.